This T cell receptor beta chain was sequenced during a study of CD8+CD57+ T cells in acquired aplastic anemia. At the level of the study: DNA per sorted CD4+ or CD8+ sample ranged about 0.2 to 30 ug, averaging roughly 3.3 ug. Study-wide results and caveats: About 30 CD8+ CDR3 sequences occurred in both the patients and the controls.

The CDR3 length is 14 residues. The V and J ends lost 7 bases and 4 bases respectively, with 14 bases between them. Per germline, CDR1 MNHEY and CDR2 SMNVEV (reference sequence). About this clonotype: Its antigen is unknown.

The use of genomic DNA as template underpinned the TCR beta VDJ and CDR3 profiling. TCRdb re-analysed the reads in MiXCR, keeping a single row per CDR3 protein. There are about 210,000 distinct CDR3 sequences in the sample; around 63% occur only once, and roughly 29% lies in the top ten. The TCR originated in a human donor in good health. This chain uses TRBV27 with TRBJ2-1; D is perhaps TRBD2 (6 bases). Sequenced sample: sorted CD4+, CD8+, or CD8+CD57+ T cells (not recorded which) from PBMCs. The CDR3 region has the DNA TGTGCCAGCACCGTGGGGGAGGTTTACAATGAGCAGTTCTTC. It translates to CASTVGEVYNEQFF.